The 27 T cell receptor beta chains below were found in one sample sequenced in a study of post-analysis software for immune sequencing data (dated by TCRdb to the mid-2010s). Overall results and qualifications from the work: Significantly higher frequencies in patients than in controls were found for roughly 5 TRBV segments, including TRBV5-6, TRBV5-1 and TRBV20-1.

These TCRs' antigens remain unknown. The library was prepared using PCR. This sample was sequenced with an Illumina HiSeq 2500. To reduce PCR and sequencing biases, unique molecular identifiers were incorporated into the TCR beta cDNA libraries. TCRdb trimmed public reads at Q25 via fastp, called clones via MiXCR and kept in-frame beta chains. For every CDR3 protein sequence, its rows merge into one entry that carries the most common genes and DNA. In all, the sample holds some 500,000 distinct CDR3 sequences, and roughly 45% of those were seen once. Around 10% of the sample is taken by the ten largest. The sequencing input was blood. The source of these receptors is a girl aged 10-17 years with multiple sclerosis.

J is TRBJ2-3 and V is TRBV20-1; no definite D call. Germline V gene data show CDR1 as DFQATT and CDR2 as SNEGSKA (reference sequence). V lost 5 bases and J lost 2, with 11 bases in between. The CDR3 runs to 13 residues. Here the CDR3 DNA reads TGCAGTGCTCTAAGAAGGGACACAGATACGCAGTATTTT. Protein: CSALRRDTDTQYF.

The chain combines TRBV20-1 with TRBJ2-1; 9 bases fit TRBD2. Germline CDR1 and CDR2: DFQATT and SNEGSKA (reference sequence). This CDR3 comprises 17 residues. V trimming: 5 bases; J trimming: 1 base; junction bases outside the gene matches: 12. CDR3 sequence: CSAAAGISGGSYNEQFF. The CDR3 coding sequence is TGCAGTGCTGCCGCCGGGATTAGCGGGGGTTCCTACAATGAGCAGTTCTTC.

This clonotype occurred a few times. V usage is TRBV27 and J usage is TRBJ2-7; TRBD2 matches 9 bases. Unmatched junction bases numbered 5, after V lost 2 bases and J lost 3 bases. The germline gives CDR1 MNHEY, CDR2 SMNVEV (reference sequence). The CDR3 has 15 residues. The CDR3 sequence is CASSLGRGGIYEQYF. For the CDR3, the DNA is TGTGCCAGCAGTTTAGGGCGGGGGGGGATCTACGAGCAGTACTTC.

This clonotype came up a few times. This CDR3 reads CASSQTGGSTEAFF. The CDR3 DNA is TGTGCCAGCAGTCAAACAGGGGGCTCCACTGAAGCTTTCTTT. The rearrangement uses TRBV12-3 or TRBV12-4 and TRBJ1-1, with TRBD1 matching over 9 bases. The junction had 5 bases not matched to a gene; V was cut back by 5 bases and J by 4 bases. The CDR3 sequence is 14 residues long.

This clonotype has only a few counts. The chain couples TRBV7-9 to TRBJ2-7; D not certain. The V end was cut by 4 bases, the J end by 0 bases, with 10 bases between. The CDR3 length is 14 residues. Germline CDR1 reads SEHNR; CDR2 reads FQNEAQ (reference sequence). The CDR3 DNA reads TGTGCCAGCAGCTCGGACGGGTACTCCTACGAGCAGTACTTC. This translates into CASSSDGYSYEQYF.

The V and J genes are TRBV4-1 and TRBJ1-1; 9 bases agree with TRBD1. Germline lookup yields CDR1 MGHRA and CDR2 YSYEKL. The CDR3 totals 19 residues. The V gene end was trimmed by 0 bases and the J gene end by 3 bases; junction bases not matched to a gene: 14. DNA for the CDR3: TGCGCCAGCAGCCAAGAAAAACGAGGGACAGGGAGCCGGCACACTGAAGCTTTCTTT. Translated: CASSQEKRGTGSRHTEAFF.

The chain recombines TRBV29-1 with TRBJ2-7; TRBD1 aligns across 9 bases. The CDR3 contains 15 residues. Trimming cost V 1 base and J 2 bases; bases outside gene matches: 6. Looked up from germline, CDR1 is SQVTM and CDR2 is ANQGSEA. CDR3 nucleotides: TGCAGCGTTGAAGGAGGGACAGGGCGGACCTACGAGCAGTACTTC. It translates to CSVEGGTGRTYEQYF.

This chain uses TRBV29-1 with TRBJ1-1; 7 positions agree with TRBD1. The V gene end was trimmed by 5 bases and the J gene end by 3 bases; junction bases not matched to a gene: 9. This CDR3 has 14 amino acids. Germline lookup yields CDR1 SQVTM and CDR2 ANQGSEA. The DNA for the CDR3 is TGCAGCGTTAACTCCCTGGACAGGTACACTGAAGCTTTCTTT. Encoded protein: CSVNSLDRYTEAFF.

The J gene is TRBJ2-5, the V gene TRBV18; 8 nucleotides match TRBD2. From germline, CDR1 is KGHSH and CDR2 LQKENI. This CDR3 contains 16 residues. V lost 2 bases, J lost 4 bases, and 9 bases stayed unmatched. CDR3 residues: CASSPKAGDLGETQYF. The CDR3 region has the DNA TGTGCCAGCTCACCAAAAGCGGGAGATCTCGGAGAGACCCAGTACTTC.

The chain has TRBV29-1 and TRBJ2-1; 14 bases agree with TRBD2. The CDR3 extends over 16 amino acids. The V and J ends lost 5 bases and 9 bases, in that order; junction bases with no gene match: 12. The germline CDR1 and CDR2 sequences are SQVTM and ANQGSEA. The CDR3 DNA reads TGCAGCGTTCGCGGCCCGACTAGCGGGAGGGCAAGTGAGCAGTTCTTC. Translated: CSVRGPTSGRASEQFF.

The chain combines TRBV20-1 with TRBJ1-5; D gene ambiguous. This CDR3 contains 14 residues. Germline V lookup: CDR1 DFQATT, CDR2 SNEGSKA (reference sequence). Trimming removed 4 bases from V and 0 bases from J, with 10 bases in between. The CDR3 loop reads CSAIPGHSNQPQHF. The CDR3 DNA reads TGCAGTGCTATACCAGGCCATAGCAATCAGCCCCAGCATTTT.

The chain joins TRBV4-1 to TRBJ2-7; the match to TRBD2 covers 16 bases. The CDR3 is 19 residues long. Trimming took 0 bases from V and 2 from J; bases not matched to a gene: 7. Germline CDR1 is MGHRA and CDR2 is YSYEKL. The DNA for the CDR3 is TGCGCCAGCAGCCAAGACGGGACTAGCGGGAGGGCCATTGCCTACGAGCAGTACTTC. Amino acid sequence: CASSQDGTSGRAIAYEQYF.

The rearrangement uses TRBV6-5 and TRBJ2-7; TRBD2 aligns across 8 bases. The CDR3 contains 13 residues. Germline lookup yields CDR1 MNHEY and CDR2 SVGAGI. V shed 8 bases, J shed 2 bases, and the junction held 5 bases outside the gene matches. The CDR3: CASSAGVTYEQYF. Written as DNA, the CDR3 is TGTGCCAGCTCAGCGGGAGTCACCTACGAGCAGTACTTC.

The V call is TRBV7-3, the J call TRBJ2-5, with D perhaps matching TRBD1 (5 bases). Trimming took off 1 base at V and 4 bases at J, with 13 bases between the two ends. The CDR3 contains 15 residues. Germline values: CDR1 SGHTA, CDR2 FQGTGA. In DNA, the CDR3 is TGTGCCAGCAGCTTAAAGGGTGGGGCTGCAGAGACCCAGTACTTC. Translation: CASSLKGGAAETQYF.

This chain uses TRBV24-1 with TRBJ2-3; D assignment may be TRBD1 or TRBD2 (5 bases each). Trimming stripped 5 bases from V and 5 bases from J, with 19 bases between. CDR1 is KGHDR and CDR2 is SFDVKD in the germline V gene. This CDR3 contains 16 residues. Written as DNA, the CDR3 is TGTGCCACCAGTGCTACCACGACAGCCCGGGGAGATACGCAGTATTTT. Encoded protein: CATSATTTARGDTQYF.

The J gene is TRBJ2-7, the V gene TRBV20-1, with 9 bases identical to TRBD2. With V trimmed by 3 bases and J by 4 bases, 19 bases remained unmatched. This CDR3 spans 18 amino acids. CDR1 is DFQATT and CDR2 is SNEGSKA in the germline V gene (reference sequence). CDR3 nucleotides: TGCAGTGCTAGTGGTTTCGGAGCTATCGCGGGGGGGAGATACGAGCAGTACTTC. Protein sequence: CSASGFGAIAGGRYEQYF.

The V gene is TRBV7-3, the J gene TRBJ2-5, with TRBD1 matching 8 bases. Germline CDR1 is SGHTA and CDR2 is FQGTGA. This CDR3 comprises 14 residues. V was clipped by 5 bases and J by 3 bases; unmatched bases: 5. CDR3 protein: CASSRTGQEETQYF. Written as DNA, the CDR3 is TGTGCCAGCAGCAGGACGGGACAGGAAGAGACCCAGTACTTC.

This chain links TRBV5-5 with TRBJ2-5; no clear D gene. The end of the DNA aligns better with TRBJ2-7, so the J call may be wrong. CDR1 is SGHKS, CDR2 YYEKEE, per germline (reference sequence). This CDR3 is built from 15 residues. CDR3 sequence (DNA): TGTGCCAGCAGCTTGAGTGGCGGTTTTTCCTACGAGCAGTACTTC. Translating gives CASSLSGGFSYEQYF.

In its sample, this clonotype was seen a few times. V gene TRBV12-3 or TRBV12-4 combines with J gene TRBJ2-3; D is undetermined. The CDR3 has 15 amino acids. Trimming shortened V by 5 bases and J by 0 bases, and 12 bases separated the two germline ends. The CDR3 nucleotides read TGTGCCAGCAGTCCCGCGATCTCTAGCACAGATACGCAGTATTTT. Its protein product is CASSPAISSTDTQYF.

This chain uses TRBV5-1 with TRBJ2-7; 8 bases line up with TRBD1. The J call may be incorrect, as the DNA end agrees better with TRBJ2-5. The germline CDR1 and CDR2 sequences are SGHRS and YFSETQ. This CDR3 is built from 17 residues. CDR3 sequence: CASSLLAVRDRGETQYF. In nucleotides, the CDR3 is TGCGCCAGCAGCCTACTGGCCGTAAGAGACAGGGGAGAGACCCAGTACTTC.

The rearrangement links TRBV7-2 to TRBJ1-1; TRBD1 might be the D (6 bases). With 0 bases removed from V and 8 bases from J, the gap between germline ends came to 16 bases. The CDR3 is made up of 15 amino acids. CDR1 SGHTA and CDR2 FQGNSA come from the germline V gene. The CDR3 nucleotides read TGTGCCAGCAGCTTAGCGCGGGGGGGGCTTGCCGAAGCTTTCTTT. Its translation is CASSLARGGLAEAFF.

This chain joins TRBV18 and TRBJ1-3; tentative D call: TRBD1 (5 bases). Germline V CDR1 and CDR2: KGHSH, LQKENI. V was trimmed by 3 bases and J by 0 bases, leaving 12 bases between them. The CDR3 contains 16 residues. CDR3 nucleotide sequence: TGTGCCAGCTCACCGAACAGGATATCCTCTGGAAACACCATATATTTT. This translates into CASSPNRISSGNTIYF.

The chain joins TRBV7-2 to TRBJ2-3; 10 bases map to TRBD2. The germline gives CDR1 SGHTA, CDR2 FQGNSA. The trim removed 1 base at V and 10 bases at J, leaving 8 bases unmatched. CDR3 length: 15 residues. The CDR3 region has the DNA TGTGCCAGCAGCTTAGGTCCTAGCGGGAGTGATGCGCAGTATTTT. Amino acids: CASSLGPSGSDAQYF.

A note on this clonotype: A read error is possible here, since a much larger clone lies one base away. The chain carries TRBV4-2 and TRBJ2-3; D call uncertain. The ends were cut back, 1 base at V and 0 bases at J, with 5 bases in the middle. Germline CDR1 LGHNA, CDR2 YNFKEQ. The CDR3 covers 14 residues. CDR3 amino acids: CASSQARSTDTQYF. CDR3 DNA: TGTGCCAGCAGCCAAGCTAGGAGCACAGATACGCAGTATTTT.

About this clonotype itself: Given a much more abundant clone one base away, this may be a read error. The chain uses TRBV12-3 or TRBV12-4 and TRBJ2-5; D is unclear. The V end lost 1 base, the J end lost 0 bases, and 6 bases lay between the germline ends. The CDR3 extends over 14 amino acids. The CDR3 DNA follows: TGTGCCAGCAGTTTAGACGGCCACCAAGAGACCCAGTACTTC. Its translation is CASSLDGHQETQYF.

This clonotype occurred many times. The chain uses TRBV12-3 or TRBV12-4 and TRBJ2-3; D ambiguous. This CDR3 contains 14 residues. Trimming shortened V by 3 bases and J by 4 bases, and 11 bases separated the two germline ends. CDR3 sequence: CASSLSGGPDTQYF. The CDR3, as DNA: TGTGCCAGCAGTTTGAGTGGCGGACCAGATACGCAGTATTTT.

The genes are TRBV29-1 and TRBJ1-1; D uncertain. The CDR3 extends over 14 amino acids. Germline CDR1 reads SQVTM; CDR2 reads ANQGSEA. V was clipped by 0 bases and J by 0 bases, with 8 bases between them. As DNA, the CDR3 is TGCAGCGTTGAAGATCCCACCATGAACACTGAAGCTTTCTTT. Translated, it gives CSVEDPTMNTEAFF.